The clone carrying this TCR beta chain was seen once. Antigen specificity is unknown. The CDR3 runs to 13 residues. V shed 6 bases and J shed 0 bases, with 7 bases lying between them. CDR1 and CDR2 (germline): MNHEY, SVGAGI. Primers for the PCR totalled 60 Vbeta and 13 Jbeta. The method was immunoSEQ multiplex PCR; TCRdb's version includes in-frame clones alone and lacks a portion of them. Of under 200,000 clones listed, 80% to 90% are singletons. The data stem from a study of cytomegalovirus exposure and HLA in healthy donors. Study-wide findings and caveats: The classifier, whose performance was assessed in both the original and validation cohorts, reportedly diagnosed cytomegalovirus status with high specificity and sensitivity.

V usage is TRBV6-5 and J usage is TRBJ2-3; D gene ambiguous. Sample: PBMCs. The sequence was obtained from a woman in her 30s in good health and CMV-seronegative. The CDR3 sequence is CASRSSSTDTQYF. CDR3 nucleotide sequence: TGTGCCAGCAGATCCTCTAGCACAGATACGCAGTATTTT.